The 25 T cell receptor beta chains below come from one sample, sequenced in a study of blood T cell repertoires in COVID-19. TCRdb's copy holds only in-frame clones and misses some; the assay was immunoSEQ multiplex PCR. The sample gives 220,000 or so clones, approximately 80% of which show up once; about 1.9% is in the top ten. The sample taken for sequencing was peripheral blood. The receptors shown here come from a woman older than 75 with acute or convalescent COVID-19.

V is TRBV20-1 and J is TRBJ1-1; tentative D call: TRBD1 (6 bases). CDR1 DFQATT and CDR2 SNEGSKA come from the germline V gene (reference sequence). The CDR3 runs 12 residues. Trimming left V 3 bases short and J 4 bases short, with 9 bases between. Here the CDR3 reads CSASADSTEAFF. CDR3 sequence (DNA): TGCAGTGCTAGTGCGGACAGCACTGAAGCTTTCTTT.

This clone was detected only once. The gene calls are TRBV19 and TRBJ2-1; 9 bases agree with TRBD2. CDR3 length equals 16 residues. The ends lost 9 bases at V and 4 bases at J; junction bases unmatched: 13. Germline lookup yields CDR1 LNHDA and CDR2 SQIVND (reference sequence). In nucleotides, the CDR3 is TGTGCCAGCCAGGCGGCTAGCGGGATGAGGTACAATGAGCAGTTCTTC. Protein product: CASQAASGMRYNEQFF.

The chain recombines TRBV4-2 with TRBJ1-3; D perhaps matches TRBD1 (6 bases). Germline V gene lookup returns CDR1 LGHNA and CDR2 YNFKEQ. The CDR3 totals 15 residues. V shed 4 bases and J shed 4 bases, with 14 bases lying between them. The CDR3 loop is CASSRPSQGGNTIYF. Written as DNA, the CDR3 is TGTGCCAGCAGCCGCCCGTCTCAGGGGGGAAACACCATATATTTT.

The chain carries TRBV6-5 and TRBJ1-6; perhaps TRBD1 as D (6 bases). The CDR3 is 15 amino acids. Trimming took off 0 bases at V and 8 bases at J, with 11 bases between the two ends. CDR1 MNHEY and CDR2 SVGAGI come from the germline V gene. The CDR3 loop is CASSYSSRGDSPLHF. The CDR3 nucleotides read TGTGCCAGCAGTTACTCGTCCAGGGGTGATTCACCCCTCCACTTT.

This chain uses TRBV14 with TRBJ2-1; 15 bases are a match to TRBD2. The CDR3 has 21 residues. V lost 4 bases, J lost 2 bases, and 15 bases stayed unmatched. Germline V gene data show CDR1 as SGHDN and CDR2 as FVKESK. CDR3 sequence reads: CASSPIPGLAGGDLAYNEQFF. The CDR3, as DNA: TGTGCCAGCAGCCCGATACCGGGACTAGCGGGGGGCGACCTAGCCTACAATGAGCAGTTCTTC.

The chain has TRBV28 and TRBJ1-2; D ambiguous. Germline-derived CDR1 and CDR2 are MDHEN and SYDVKM. The CDR3 is 16 residues long. Trimming shortened V by 3 bases and J by 1 base, and 15 bases separated the two germline ends. Here the CDR3 DNA reads TGTGCCAGCAGTTTCGGAGGCTCGCTCCTTAACTATGGCTACACCTTC. As protein: CASSFGGSLLNYGYTF.

The chain's CDR3 is CAAGSSGAYNEQFF. The CDR3 bases are TGTGCCGCGGGATCTAGCGGAGCGTACAATGAGCAGTTCTTC. V usage is TRBV10-3 and J usage is TRBJ2-1, with 7 bases fitting TRBD2. The CDR3 covers 14 residues. Germline V gene data show CDR1 as ENHRY and CDR2 as SYGVKD. The V segment lost 11 bases and the J segment 4 bases; nucleotides outside the gene matches: 11.

The chain is built from TRBV2 and TRBJ2-1, with 9 bases fitting TRBD2. The germline V gene encodes CDR1 SNHLY and CDR2 FYNNEI. Germline trimming cut 2 bases from V and 7 bases from J; bases unmatched to any gene: 6. This CDR3 is built from 15 residues. CDR3 in amino acids: CASSELRGGRNEQFF. CDR3 DNA: TGTGCCAGCAGTGAACTGCGGGGGGGCCGGAATGAGCAGTTCTTC. Looking up the rest from reference TRBV2 and TRBJ2-1 gives the full variable domain: EPEVTQTPSHQVTQMGQEVILRCVPISNHLYFYWYRQILGQKVEFLVSFYNNEISEKSEIFDDQFSVERPDGSNFTLKIRSTKLEDSAMYFCASSELRGGRNEQFFGPGTRLTVL.

The chain has TRBV2 and TRBJ1-2; D is perhaps TRBD1 (6 bases). Deletions cut 3 bases from V and 9 bases from J, with 17 bases between. This CDR3 comprises 14 residues. The germline V gene encodes CDR1 SNHLY and CDR2 FYNNEI. This chain's CDR3 is CASSEVGGRVSYTF. Written as DNA, the CDR3 is TGTGCCAGCAGTGAGGTGGGGGGGCGCGTCAGCTACACCTTC.

Only a few counts were recorded for this clone. The chain is built from TRBV5-6 and TRBJ1-1; D not certain. This CDR3 is 14 amino acids long. V was clipped by 4 bases and J by 4 bases, with 14 bases between them. Germline V lookup: CDR1 SGHDT, CDR2 YYEEEE. The CDR3 region is CASSLAGLVTEAFF. Here the CDR3 DNA reads TGTGCCAGCAGCCTGGCTGGGCTGGTCACTGAAGCTTTCTTT.

The rearrangement uses TRBV12-5 and TRBJ2-3; the D gene is possibly TRBD2 (6 bases). The CDR3 totals 12 residues. Per germline, CDR1 LGHNT and CDR2 FRNRAP. The V and J ends lost 6 bases and 5 bases respectively, with 9 bases between them. In DNA, the CDR3 is TGTGCTAGTGGACCCGGGAGAGATACGCAGTATTTT. It is translated as CASGPGRDTQYF.

The chain combines TRBV21-1 with TRBJ1-5; the listed D gene, TRBD1, was not tested against the DNA. TRBV21-1 is labeled a pseudogene. This CDR3 is 14 amino acids long. The CDR3, as DNA: TGTGCCAGCGCCTTAACAGGGAATACTCAGCCCCAGCATTTT. As protein: CASALTGNTQPQHF.

V usage is TRBV6-5 and J usage is TRBJ1-4; a possible D gene is TRBD1 (6 bases). V lost 4 bases, J lost 10 bases, and 22 bases lay in between. In germline, CDR1 is MNHEY, CDR2 SVGAGI. This CDR3 is 16 amino acids long. The DNA for the CDR3 is TGTGCCAGCAGTTCGAACCTCGGACAGATTGGAGGAAAACTGTTTTTT. Encoded protein: CASSSNLGQIGGKLFF.

The genes are TRBV19 and TRBJ2-3; no definite D call. The CDR3 extends over 11 amino acids. Deletions cut 3 bases from V and 9 bases from J, with 7 bases between. CDR1 and CDR2 (germline): LNHDA, SQIVND (reference sequence). Here the CDR3 DNA reads TGTGCCAGTAGTATCTCAGTCACGCAGTATTTT. Protein product: CASSISVTQYF.

The rearrangement links TRBV7-2 to TRBJ2-5; D is ambiguous. With 2 bases removed from V and 4 bases from J, the gap between germline ends came to 14 bases. Germline CDR1 reads SGHTA; CDR2 reads FQGNSA. This CDR3 has 15 residues. The CDR3 coding sequence is TGTGCCAGCAGCTTATGGTCCAGGTTGGGAGAGACCCAGTACTTC. It encodes CASSLWSRLGETQYF.

The gene calls are TRBV5-6 and TRBJ2-3, with 9 bases lining up with TRBD2. The trim removed 2 bases at V and 4 bases at J, leaving 5 bases unmatched. The CDR3 covers 15 residues. Germline-derived CDR1 and CDR2 are SGHDT and YYEEEE. The CDR3 DNA follows: TGTGCCAGCAGCTTTGCGGGAGGGCCTGCAGATACGCAGTATTTT. This translates into CASSFAGGPADTQYF.

The chain joins TRBV14 to TRBJ1-1; a weak D match, TRBD1 (5 bases). Germline V gene data show CDR1 as SGHDN and CDR2 as FVKESK. The CDR3 loop spans 16 amino acids. Between the trimmed V and J ends, which lost 4 bases and 3 bases, there was a span of 18 bases. CDR3 sequence (DNA): TGTGCCAGCAGCCCCCCAGGAAGGGGAAGACACACTGAAGCTTTCTTT. Translating gives CASSPPGRGRHTEAFF.

This chain connects TRBV9 to TRBJ2-1; D gene ambiguous. The ends were cut back, 3 bases at V and 4 bases at J, with 14 bases in the middle. Germline CDR1 is SGDLS and CDR2 is YYNGEE. This CDR3 contains 15 residues. CDR3 nucleotide sequence: TGTGCCAGCAGCGCGTCACCTAACCTTTACAATGAGCAGTTCTTC. This sequence encodes CASSASPNLYNEQFF.

The gene calls are TRBV14 and TRBJ2-1; D possibly corresponds to TRBD2 (5 bases). In germline, CDR1 is SGHDN, CDR2 FVKESK. Trimming cost V 0 bases and J 4 bases, with 7 bases left between them. The length of the CDR3 is 14 residues. The CDR3 is CASSQELDYNEQFF. The CDR3 region has the DNA TGTGCCAGCAGCCAAGAACTAGATTACAATGAGCAGTTCTTC.

The J gene is TRBJ2-5, the V gene TRBV7-9, with a tentative D call TRBD2 (6 bases). The CDR3 sequence is 15 residues long. The V and J ends lost 0 bases and 5 bases respectively, with 13 bases between them. The germline V gene encodes CDR1 SEHNR and CDR2 FQNEAQ (reference sequence). DNA of the CDR3: TGTGCCAGCAGCTTAGCGCGGGGAGCCCGGGAGACCCAGTACTTC. Translated: CASSLARGARETQYF.

This sequence joins TRBV6-2 or TRBV6-3 and TRBJ1-1; 7 bases are a match to TRBD1. The CDR3 is 15 residues long. Germline-derived CDR1 and CDR2 are MNHEY and SVGEGT. After removal of 6 bases from V and 1 base from J, the junction contained 8 bases not matched to a gene. CDR3 DNA sequence: TGTGCCAGCAGCCCACAGGGGCGGACGAACACTGAAGCTTTCTTT. This encodes CASSPQGRTNTEAFF.

This clone was counted a single time. The rearrangement joins TRBV6-2 or TRBV6-3 to TRBJ2-1, with a tentative D call TRBD1 (6 bases). Trimming pared 2 bases from V and 3 bases from J, leaving 17 bases between. The CDR3 consists of 17 residues. Per the germline V gene, CDR1 is MNHEY and CDR2 is SVGEGT. Here the CDR3 DNA reads TGTGCCAGCAGTTACCCAGCCGACAGGTTGTACTACAATGAGCAGTTCTTC. Residues: CASSYPADRLYYNEQFF.

The V call is TRBV7-2, the J call TRBJ2-5; TRBD1 is a possible D gene (6 bases). The CDR3 is made up of 14 amino acids. Trimming pared 1 base from V and 5 bases from J, leaving 11 bases between. Per the germline V gene, CDR1 is SGHTA and CDR2 is FQGNSA. This CDR3 reads CASSLVGAGETQYF. CDR3 coding DNA: TGTGCCAGCAGCTTAGTGGGGGCTGGGGAGACCCAGTACTTC.

This clone was counted a single time. This chain uses TRBV10-1 with TRBJ2-1, with 7 bases identical to TRBD2. The CDR3 length is 15 residues. Germline-derived CDR1 and CDR2 are WNHNN and SYGVQD (reference sequence). J lost 8 bases, V lost 4 bases, and 11 bases had no gene match. The CDR3 DNA reads as TGCGCCAGCAGTGCAAGACAGACTAGCACACATGAGCAGTTCTTC. Its protein product is CASSARQTSTHEQFF.

This clone was observed a few times. This chain links TRBV24-1 with TRBJ2-1, with 10 bases identical to TRBD2. V was clipped by 1 base and J by 5 bases; unmatched bases: 4. The CDR3 is 16 residues long. CDR1 is KGHDR, CDR2 SFDVKD, per germline. CDR3: CATSDFGSGRNNEQFF. The CDR3 coding sequence is TGTGCCACCAGTGATTTTGGTAGCGGGAGGAACAATGAGCAGTTCTTC.